One and the same sample provided the 9 T cell receptor beta chains below, sequenced in a study of CXCR4 blockade with PD-1 therapy in pancreatic cancer. Measured with immunoSEQ multiplex PCR; TCRdb has only the in-frame clones, and not every one. The sample has around 770 clones; around 31% are singletons. What was sequenced was tumor tissue. These receptors were taken from a human donor with pancreatic ductal adenocarcinoma.

The CDR3 sequence: CASSPMANTEAFF. CDR3 nucleotide sequence: TGTGCCAGCTCACCAATGGCGAACACTGAAGCTTTCTTT. The chain employs TRBV18 and TRBJ1-1; D not resolved. With 2 bases removed from V and 1 base from J, the gap between germline ends came to 5 bases. Germline assignment: CDR1 KGHSH and CDR2 LQKENI. CDR3 size: 13 residues.

J is TRBJ1-3 and V is TRBV18; D not certain. Germline CDR1 and CDR2: KGHSH and LQKENI. Trimming removed 3 bases at V and 0 bases at J, with 12 bases between. The CDR3 sequence is 16 residues long. CDR3 coding DNA: TGTGCCAGCTCACCCTGGCAGGTTACCTCTGGAAACACCATATATTTT. The encoded protein is CASSPWQVTSGNTIYF.

This clone has a handful of counts. This chain links TRBV18 with TRBJ1-5; D not certain. The germline V gene encodes CDR1 KGHSH and CDR2 LQKENI. CDR3 length: 13 amino acids. V dropped 3 bases and J dropped 4 bases, with 7 bases sitting between them. The CDR3 spells CASSPHSNQPQHF. CDR3 coding DNA: TGTGCCAGCTCACCTCACAGTAATCAGCCCCAGCATTTT. The whole variable domain, filled in from reference TRBV18 and TRBJ1-5, reads NAGVMQNPRHLVRRRGQEARLRCSPMKGHSHVYWYRQLPEEGLKFMVYLQKENIIDESGMPKERFSAEFPKEGPSILRIQQVVRGDSAAYFCASSPHSNQPQHFGDGTRLSIL.

This clone is labeled as medium-sized. The rearrangement links TRBV9 to TRBJ2-5, with TRBD1 matching over 8 bases. The V and J ends lost 0 bases and 5 bases, in that order; junction bases with no gene match: 12. The CDR3 is 17 amino acids. From germline, CDR1 is SGDLS and CDR2 YYNGEE. CDR3 sequence reads: CASSVGVQGAHRETQYF. CDR3 bases: TGTGCCAGCAGCGTAGGGGTCCAGGGGGCGCATCGGGAGACCCAGTACTTC.

V usage is TRBV6-1 and J usage is TRBJ1-3; no firm D call. The CDR3 covers 16 residues. V shed 1 base and J shed 4 bases, with 14 bases lying between them. CDR1 is MNHNS, CDR2 SASEGT, per germline. CDR3 DNA: TGTGCCAGCAGTGAAGGACAACTAGCCGACGGAAACACCATATATTTT. Amino acid sequence: CASSEGQLADGNTIYF.

V is TRBV10-2 and J is TRBJ2-2; 12 positions agree with TRBD2. The germline V gene has CDR1 WSHSY and CDR2 SAAADI. The V gene end was trimmed by 8 bases and the J gene end by 3 bases; junction bases not matched to a gene: 1. The CDR3 spans 14 residues. The CDR3 here is CASRLAGDTGELFF. CDR3 nucleotide sequence: TGCGCCAGCCGACTAGCGGGGGACACCGGGGAGCTGTTTTTT.

Here the CDR3 DNA reads TGTGCCAGCAGCCCCGGACTAGCGGGGGGGGGCGAGCAGTACTTC. It yields the protein CASSPGLAGGGEQYF. The chain recombines TRBV9 with TRBJ2-7; 15 bases align to TRBD2. The CDR3 length is 15 residues. Per the germline V gene, CDR1 is SGDLS and CDR2 is YYNGEE. The ends lost 4 bases at V and 6 bases at J; junction bases unmatched: 5.

In its sample, this clone was seen a few times. The chain carries TRBV10-2 and TRBJ1-2; possible D gene TRBD1, 5 bases. The CDR3 loop spans 13 amino acids. From germline, CDR1 is WSHSY and CDR2 SAAADI. Trimming left V 7 bases short and J 3 bases short, with 12 bases between. CDR3 nucleotides: TGCGCCAGCAATGTGGGGGGTGACTATGGCTACACCTTC. Amino acid sequence: CASNVGGDYGYTF.

This chain joins TRBV14 and TRBJ2-7; 9 nucleotides align to TRBD2. The V segment lost 3 bases and the J segment 4 bases; nucleotides outside the gene matches: 4. Germline values: CDR1 SGHDN, CDR2 FVKESK. This CDR3 spans 14 amino acids. The CDR3 sequence is CASSHLAGPYEQYF. In DNA, the CDR3 is TGTGCCAGCAGCCATCTAGCGGGACCTTACGAGCAGTACTTC. The full variable domain, rest sourced from reference TRBV14 and TRBJ2-7, is EAGVTQFPSHSVIEKGQTVTLRCDPISGHDNLYWYRRVMGKEIKFLLHFVKESKQDESGMPNNRFLAERTGGTYSTLKVQPAELEDSGVYFCASSHLAGPYEQYFGPGTRLTVT.